The clone carrying this T cell receptor beta chain has a single count. TCRdb independently ran MiXCR on the 5' RACE reads; one entry per CDR3 protein. Seen here are a few hundred thousand distinct CDR3 sequences, over 25% observed once, and the top ten hold about 6.1%. Germline lookup yields CDR1 SGHTA and CDR2 FQGNSA. With V trimmed by 1 base and J by 4 bases, 9 bases remained unmatched. The CDR3 has 17 amino acids. The data were obtained in a study of identical twins' blood T cells. The chain employs TRBV7-2 and TRBJ2-1, with 8 positions matching TRBD2. This TCR was sampled from a woman aged 18 to 55 in good health. The specimen was PBMCs. The CDR3: CASSLVGSSGFYNEQFF. CDR3 bases: TGTGCCAGCAGCTTAGTAGGGTCTAGCGGGTTTTACAATGAGCAGTTCTTC.